Listed below are T cell receptor beta chains from one sample, sequenced in a study of blood T cell repertoires in COVID-19. Some clones are missing from TCRdb's copy, which holds only in-frame ones; the method was immunoSEQ multiplex PCR. The table has around 300,000 clones, more than 70% seen once. The sample comprised PBMCs or T cells enriched from blood (not recorded which). The receptors originated from a woman aged 25 to 39 who had recovered from COVID-19. Each CDR3 is given with its conserved first and last residue. A D gene is named only where the DNA matches it firmly. Rows give clone size only sometimes, using once, few, many, or a class for an expanded clone.

>TRBJ2-1|TRBV6-4|TRBD1|few
CASRSTGSSYNEQFF
TGTGCCAGCAGATCGACAGGGAGCTCCTACAATGAGCAGTTCTTC
>TRBJ1-4|TRBV13|TRBD1|once
CASSYTMTGAQNEKLFF
TGTGCCAGCAGCTATACTATGACAGGGGCGCAGAATGAAAAACTGTTTTTT
>TRBJ2-3|TRBV3-1/TRBV3-2|TRBD2|NA
CASSLRLAGTTSDTQYF
TGTGCCAGCAGCCTCCGACTAGCGGGGACAACTTCGGATACGCAGTATTTT
>TRBJ1-2|TRBV5-1|TRBD1|NA
CASSLGDRDSGYTF
TGCGCCAGCAGCTTGGGGGACAGGGACAGTGGCTACACCTTC
>TRBJ1-2|TRBV5-4|NA|few
CASRSEGGGYTF
TGTGCCAGCAGGTCCGAGGGAGGCGGCTACACCTTC
>TRBJ1-1|TRBV7-3|NA|NA
CASSLKQDDTEAFF
TGTGCCAGCAGCTTAAAACAGGACGACACTGAAGCTTTCTTT
>TRBJ2-1|TRBV3-1/TRBV3-2|NA|NA
CASSQTGHEQFF
TGTGCCAGCAGCCAGACAGGCCATGAGCAGTTCTTC
>TRBJ2-7|TRBV6-5|TRBD1|few
CASAGRTGVYEQYF
TGTGCCAGCGCTGGTCGGACAGGAGTATACGAGCAGTACTTC
>TRBJ2-1|TRBV5-1|TRBD1|NA
CASRNTGDNEQFF
TGCGCCAGCAGGAATACAGGGGACAATGAGCAGTTCTTC
>TRBJ2-2|TRBV13|NA|NA
CASSLGDTHTGELFF
TGTGCCAGCAGCTTAGGGGACACTCACACCGGGGAGCTGTTTTTT
>TRBJ2-3|TRBV10-1|NA|NA
CASRQTGASTDTQYF
TGCGCCAGCAGGCAAACTGGGGCGAGCACAGATACGCAGTATTTT
>TRBJ2-1|TRBV5-5|TRBD2|NA
CASSFLAGGTYNEQFF
TGTGCCAGCAGCTTTTTAGCGGGGGGGACCTACAATGAGCAGTTCTTC
>TRBJ1-3|TRBV7-9|NA|NA
CASSPRDNSGNTIYF
TGTGCCAGCAGCCCCCGGGACAACTCTGGAAACACCATATATTTT
>TRBJ1-2|TRBV5-5|NA|NA
CASSLAWDNGYTF
TGTGCCAGCAGCTTGGCCTGGGACAATGGCTACACCTTC
>TRBJ2-3|TRBV2|NA|NA
CASSEPGADTQYF
TGTGCCAGCAGTGAACCAGGGGCAGATACGCAGTATTTT
>TRBJ2-1|TRBV12-5|TRBD2|NA
CASGTSSGGALNEQFF
TGTGCTAGTGGTACTTCTAGCGGGGGGGCCTTGAATGAGCAGTTCTTC
>TRBJ1-1|TRBV5-1|NA|NA
CASSFNSMNTEAFF
TGCGCCAGCAGCTTTAATAGTATGAACACTGAAGCTTTCTTT
>TRBJ1-6|TRBV27|NA|NA
CASSLSGVPLHF
TGTGCCAGCAGTTTATCAGGGGTGCCCCTCCACTTT
>TRBJ2-3|TRBV6-2/TRBV6-3|NA|NA
CASSRTVSADTQYF
TGTGCCAGCAGCCGGACAGTAAGCGCAGATACGCAGTATTTT
>TRBJ2-6|TRBV4-3|NA|once
CASSQDSSAGGANVLTF
TGCGCCAGCAGCCAAGACTCCTCAGCGGGTGGGGCCAACGTCCTGACTTTC
>TRBJ1-2|TRBV13|NA|many
CASSLGPYVRGTTF
TGTGCCAGCAGCTTAGGCCCTTATGTACGCGGGACCACCTTC
>TRBJ2-5|TRBV29-1|NA|NA
CSVTEETQYF
TGCAGCGTAACAGAAGAGACCCAGTACTTC